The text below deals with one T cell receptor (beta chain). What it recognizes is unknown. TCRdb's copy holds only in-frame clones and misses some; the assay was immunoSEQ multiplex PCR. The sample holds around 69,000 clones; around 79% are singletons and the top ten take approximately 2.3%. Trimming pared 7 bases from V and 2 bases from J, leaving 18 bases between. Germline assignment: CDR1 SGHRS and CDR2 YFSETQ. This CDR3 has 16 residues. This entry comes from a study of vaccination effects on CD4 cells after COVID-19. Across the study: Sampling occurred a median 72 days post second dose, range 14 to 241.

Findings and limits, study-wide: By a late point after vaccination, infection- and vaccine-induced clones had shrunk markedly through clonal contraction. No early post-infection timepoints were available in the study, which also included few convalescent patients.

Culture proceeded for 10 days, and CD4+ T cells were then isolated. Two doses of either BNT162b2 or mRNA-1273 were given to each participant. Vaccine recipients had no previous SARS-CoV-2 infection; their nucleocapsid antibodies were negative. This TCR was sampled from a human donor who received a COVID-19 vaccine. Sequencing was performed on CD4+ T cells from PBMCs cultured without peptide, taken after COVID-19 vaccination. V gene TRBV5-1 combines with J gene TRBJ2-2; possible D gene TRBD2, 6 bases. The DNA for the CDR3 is TGCGCCAGCTCCCCCGGGACTCAGACTAACACCGGGGAGCTGTTTTTT. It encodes CASSPGTQTNTGELFF.